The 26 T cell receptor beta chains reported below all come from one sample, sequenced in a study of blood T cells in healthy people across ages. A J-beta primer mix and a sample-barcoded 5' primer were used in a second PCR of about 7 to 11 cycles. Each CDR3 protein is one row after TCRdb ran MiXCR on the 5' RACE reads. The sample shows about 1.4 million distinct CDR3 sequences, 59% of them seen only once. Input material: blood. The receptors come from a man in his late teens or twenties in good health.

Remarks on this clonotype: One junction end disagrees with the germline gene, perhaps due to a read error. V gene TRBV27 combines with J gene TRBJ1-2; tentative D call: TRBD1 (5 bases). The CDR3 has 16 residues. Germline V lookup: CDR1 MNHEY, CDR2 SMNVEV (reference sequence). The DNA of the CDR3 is TGTACCAGCAGTTTGAACTGGGACCGAAATAACTATGGCTACACCTTC. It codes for CTSSLNWDRNNYGYTF.

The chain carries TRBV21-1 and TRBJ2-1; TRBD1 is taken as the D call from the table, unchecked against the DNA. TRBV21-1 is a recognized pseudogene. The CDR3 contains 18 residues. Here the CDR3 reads CASSKGTGQAQPHNEQFF. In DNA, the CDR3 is TGTGCCAGCAGCAAAGGGACAGGGCAGGCTCAACCGCACAATGAGCAGTTCTTC.

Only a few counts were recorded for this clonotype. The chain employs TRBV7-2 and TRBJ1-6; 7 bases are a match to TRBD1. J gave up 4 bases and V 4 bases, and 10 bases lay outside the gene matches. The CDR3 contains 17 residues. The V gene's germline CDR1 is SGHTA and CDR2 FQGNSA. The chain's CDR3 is CASSSSPGTAYNSPLHF. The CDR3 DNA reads TGTGCCAGCAGCTCCTCACCCGGGACAGCTTATAATTCACCCCTCCACTTT.

The CDR3 loop reads CATSDLGRPQGVIQYF. CDR3 in DNA: TGTGCCACCAGTGATTTGGGCCGACCCCAGGGGGTCATTCAGTACTTC. The chain is built from TRBV24-1 and TRBJ2-4, with TRBD1 identical over 7 bases. The length of the CDR3 is 16 residues. Germline CDR1 KGHDR, CDR2 SFDVKD. V lost 0 bases to trimming and J lost 9 bases; unmatched junction nucleotides: 10.

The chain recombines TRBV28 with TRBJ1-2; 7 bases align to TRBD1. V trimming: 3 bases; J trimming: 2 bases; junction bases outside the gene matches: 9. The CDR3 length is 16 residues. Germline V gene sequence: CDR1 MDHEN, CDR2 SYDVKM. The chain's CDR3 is CASSFIRTGGNYGYTF. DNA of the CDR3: TGTGCCAGCAGTTTTATCCGGACAGGCGGGAACTATGGCTACACCTTC.

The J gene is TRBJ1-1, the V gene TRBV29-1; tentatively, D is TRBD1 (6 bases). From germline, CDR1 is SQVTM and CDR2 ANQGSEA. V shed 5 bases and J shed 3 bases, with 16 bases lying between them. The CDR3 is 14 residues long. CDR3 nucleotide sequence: TGCAGCGTTCCTGGGATAGGGGGGGACACTGAAGCTTTCTTT. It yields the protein CSVPGIGGDTEAFF.

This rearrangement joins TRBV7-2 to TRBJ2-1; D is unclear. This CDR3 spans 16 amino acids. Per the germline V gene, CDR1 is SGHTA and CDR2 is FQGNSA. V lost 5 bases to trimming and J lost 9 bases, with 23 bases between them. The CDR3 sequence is CASSPSSLIMSSEQFF. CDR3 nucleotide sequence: TGTGCCAGCAGCCCAAGCAGTCTAATAATGAGCAGTGAGCAGTTCTTC.

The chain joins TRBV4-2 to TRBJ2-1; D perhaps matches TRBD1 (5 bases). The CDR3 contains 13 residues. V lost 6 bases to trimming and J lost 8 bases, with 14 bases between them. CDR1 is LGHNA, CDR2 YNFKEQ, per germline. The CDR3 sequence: CASSGHLGDEQFF. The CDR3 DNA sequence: TGTGCCAGCAGTGGACATCTGGGCGATGAGCAGTTCTTC.

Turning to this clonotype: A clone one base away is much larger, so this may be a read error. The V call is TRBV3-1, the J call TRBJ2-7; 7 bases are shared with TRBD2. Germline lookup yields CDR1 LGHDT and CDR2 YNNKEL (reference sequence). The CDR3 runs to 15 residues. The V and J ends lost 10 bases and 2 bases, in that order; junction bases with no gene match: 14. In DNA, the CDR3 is TGTGCCACCTCCGCGGGACGAGCGGGACCCTACGAGCAGTACTTC. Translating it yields CATSAGRAGPYEQYF.

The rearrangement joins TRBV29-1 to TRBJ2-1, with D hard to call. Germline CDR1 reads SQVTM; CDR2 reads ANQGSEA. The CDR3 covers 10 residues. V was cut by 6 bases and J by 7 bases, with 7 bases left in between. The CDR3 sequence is CSVKSNEQFF. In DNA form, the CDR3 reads TGCAGCGTAAAGTCAAATGAGCAGTTCTTC.

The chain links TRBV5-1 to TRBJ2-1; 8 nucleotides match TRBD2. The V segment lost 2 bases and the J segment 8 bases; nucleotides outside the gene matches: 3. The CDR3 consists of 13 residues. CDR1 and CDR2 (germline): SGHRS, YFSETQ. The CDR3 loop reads CASSFLAGHEQFF. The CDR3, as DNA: TGCGCCAGCAGCTTCCTAGCGGGCCATGAGCAGTTCTTC.

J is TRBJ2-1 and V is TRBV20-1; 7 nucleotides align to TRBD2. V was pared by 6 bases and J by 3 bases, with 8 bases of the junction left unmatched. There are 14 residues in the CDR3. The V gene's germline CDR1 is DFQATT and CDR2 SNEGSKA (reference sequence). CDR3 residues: CSAESAGDYNEQFF. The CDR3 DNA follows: TGCAGTGCCGAGTCCGCGGGGGACTACAATGAGCAGTTCTTC.

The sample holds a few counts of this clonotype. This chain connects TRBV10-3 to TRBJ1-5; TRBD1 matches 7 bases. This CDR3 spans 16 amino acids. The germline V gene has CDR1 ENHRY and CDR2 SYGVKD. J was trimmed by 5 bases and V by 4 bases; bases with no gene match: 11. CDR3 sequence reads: CAISGSDRVRDQPQHF. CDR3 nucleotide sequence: TGTGCCATCAGTGGATCCGACAGGGTACGGGATCAGCCCCAGCATTTT.

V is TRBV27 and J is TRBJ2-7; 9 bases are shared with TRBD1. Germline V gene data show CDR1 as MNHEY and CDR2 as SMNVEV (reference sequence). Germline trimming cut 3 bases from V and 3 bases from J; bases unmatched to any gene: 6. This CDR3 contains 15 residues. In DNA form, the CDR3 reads TGTGCCAGCAGTTTTTCCGGGACAGGGCACTACGAGCAGTACTTC. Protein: CASSFSGTGHYEQYF.

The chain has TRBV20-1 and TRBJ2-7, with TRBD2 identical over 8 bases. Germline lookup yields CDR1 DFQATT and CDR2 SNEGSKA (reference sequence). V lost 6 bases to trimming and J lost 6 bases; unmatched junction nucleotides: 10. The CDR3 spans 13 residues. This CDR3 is CSASRSGASEQYF. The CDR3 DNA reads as TGCAGTGCATCGCGTAGCGGGGCCTCCGAGCAGTACTTC.

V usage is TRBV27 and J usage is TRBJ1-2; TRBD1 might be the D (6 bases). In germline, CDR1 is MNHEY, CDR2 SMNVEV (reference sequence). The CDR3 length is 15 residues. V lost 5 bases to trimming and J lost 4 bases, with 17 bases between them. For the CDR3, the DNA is TGTGCCAGCAGTCCTATACAGGGTGTGGGCTATGGCTACACCTTC. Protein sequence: CASSPIQGVGYGYTF.

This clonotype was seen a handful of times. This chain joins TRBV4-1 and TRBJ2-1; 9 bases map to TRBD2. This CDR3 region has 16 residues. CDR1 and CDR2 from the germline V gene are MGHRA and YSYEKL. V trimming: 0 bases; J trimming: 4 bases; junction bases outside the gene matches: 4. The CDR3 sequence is CASSQEGLAGYNEQFF. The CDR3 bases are TGCGCCAGCAGCCAAGAGGGTCTAGCGGGATACAATGAGCAGTTCTTC.

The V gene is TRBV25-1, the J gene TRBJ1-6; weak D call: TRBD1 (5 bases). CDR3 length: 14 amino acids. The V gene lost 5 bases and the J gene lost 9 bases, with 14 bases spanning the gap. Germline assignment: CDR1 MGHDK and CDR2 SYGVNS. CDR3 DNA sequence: TGTGCCAGCAGTTCTGCAGGGATCGTTTCACCCCTCCACTTT. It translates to CASSSAGIVSPLHF.

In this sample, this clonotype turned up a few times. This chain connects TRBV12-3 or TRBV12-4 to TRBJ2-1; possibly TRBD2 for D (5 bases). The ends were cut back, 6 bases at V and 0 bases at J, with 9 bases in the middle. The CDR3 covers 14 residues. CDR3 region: CASRYRGSYNEQFF. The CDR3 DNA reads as TGTGCCAGCAGATATCGGGGCTCCTACAATGAGCAGTTCTTC.

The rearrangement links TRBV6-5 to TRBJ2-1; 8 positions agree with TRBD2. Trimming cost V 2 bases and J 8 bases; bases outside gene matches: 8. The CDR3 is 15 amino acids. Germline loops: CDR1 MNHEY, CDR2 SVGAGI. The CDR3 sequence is CASSYGPSGSYEQFF. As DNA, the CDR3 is TGTGCCAGCAGTTACGGGCCTAGCGGGTCCTATGAGCAGTTCTTC.

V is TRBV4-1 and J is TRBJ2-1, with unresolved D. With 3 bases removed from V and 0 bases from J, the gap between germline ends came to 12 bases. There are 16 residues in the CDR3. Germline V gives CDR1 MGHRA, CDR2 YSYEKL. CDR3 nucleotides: TGCGCCAGCAGCCAGGTAGACCTCTTCTCCTACAATGAGCAGTTCTTC. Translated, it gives CASSQVDLFSYNEQFF.

The DNA of the CDR3 is TGTGCCAGCAGCCAAGATCCAGCCCTGGGGCCCCAGCATTTT. This codes for CASSQDPALGPQHF. The chain is built from TRBV3-1 and TRBJ1-5; D is uncertain. This CDR3 spans 14 amino acids. Trimming left V 0 bases short and J 9 bases short, with 12 bases between. Looked up from germline, CDR1 is LGHDT and CDR2 is YNNKEL (reference sequence).

This CDR3 reads CASSSLAGPAGYTQYF. CDR3 nucleotides: TGTGCCAGCAGCTCCCTAGCGGGGCCCGCCGGTTATACGCAGTATTTT. V is TRBV27 and J is TRBJ2-3; 9 bases agree with TRBD2. V dropped 6 bases and J dropped 7; count of bases not matched to a gene: 14. The V gene's germline CDR1 is MNHEY and CDR2 SMNVEV (reference sequence). The CDR3 runs 16 residues.

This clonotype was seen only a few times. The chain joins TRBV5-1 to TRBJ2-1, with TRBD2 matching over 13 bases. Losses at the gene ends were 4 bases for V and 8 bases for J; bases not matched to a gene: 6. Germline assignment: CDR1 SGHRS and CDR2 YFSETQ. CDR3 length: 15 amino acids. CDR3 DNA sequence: TGCGCCAGCAGCGAACTAGCGGGGGGGCGGTATGAGCAGTTCTTC. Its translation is CASSELAGGRYEQFF.

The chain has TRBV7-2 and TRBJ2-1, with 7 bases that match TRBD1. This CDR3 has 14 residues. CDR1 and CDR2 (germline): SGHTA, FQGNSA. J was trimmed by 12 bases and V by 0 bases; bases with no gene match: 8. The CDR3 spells CASSLAYRGQTQFF. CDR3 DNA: TGTGCCAGCAGCTTAGCGTACAGGGGACAGACGCAGTTCTTC. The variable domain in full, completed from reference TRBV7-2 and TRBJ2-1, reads GAGVSQSPSNKVTEKGKDVELRCDPISGHTALYWYRQSLGQGLEFLIYFQGNSAPDKSGLPSDRFSAERTGGSVSTLTIQRTQQEDSAVYLCASSLAYRGQTQFFGPGTRLTVL.

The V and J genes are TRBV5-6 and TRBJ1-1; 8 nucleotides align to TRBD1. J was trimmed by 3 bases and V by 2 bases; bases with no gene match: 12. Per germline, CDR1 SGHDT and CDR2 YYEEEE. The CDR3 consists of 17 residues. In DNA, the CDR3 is TGTGCCAGCAGCTTCCCCCCTCCCCACAGGGGGGACACTGAAGCTTTCTTT. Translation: CASSFPPPHRGDTEAFF.